This entry concerns a single T cell receptor (beta chain). Its antigen is still unknown. Healthy bone marrow donors made up the cohort. Vbeta (60) and Jbeta (13) primers were used in the PCR. The assay was immunoSEQ multiplex PCR, and TCRdb's table has in-frame clones only and misses some. The table lists around 100,000 clones, about 76% of them singletons. This sample was taken from a study of cytomegalovirus exposure and HLA in healthy donors. Regarding the study as a whole: One variant, a missense change in DCLRE1C, was linked in a later analysis to TCR beta V- and J-gene trimming. Cytomegalovirus association was listed for around 170 TCR beta chains. A likely sequencing artifact accounted for one observed cluster of highly shared sequence variants.

V lost 0 bases and J lost 4, with 10 bases in between. The germline gives CDR1 SGHRS, CDR2 YFSETQ. This CDR3 comprises 14 residues. Sample: PBMCs. The clonotype was recovered from a woman aged 70-85 years in good health and CMV-seropositive. The rearrangement links TRBV5-1 to TRBJ2-5, with a tentative D call TRBD1 (6 bases). The CDR3 DNA is TGCGCCAGCAGCTTGGTCCAGGGGCTAGAGACCCAGTACTTC. It translates to CASSLVQGLETQYF.